This record covers a single T cell receptor (beta chain). The record originates from a study of control samples from healthy donors and cancer patients. V shed 7 bases, J shed 4 bases, and the junction held 8 bases outside the gene matches. Germline lookup yields CDR1 MNHEY and CDR2 SVGAGI. This CDR3 has 14 residues. Repertoires were generated with immunoSEQ multiplex PCR, while TCRdb's copy carries only in-frame clones and drops some. The sample holds 100,000 to 150,000 clones, more than 75% seen once. The specimen was blood. The sequence was obtained from a man aged 18 to 29 in good health. This chain joins TRBV6-5 and TRBJ2-7, with 9 bases aligning to TRBD1. CDR3 nucleotides: TGTGCCAGCACCACCGGGACAGGGTCTTACGAGCAGTACTTC. Translating it yields CASTTGTGSYEQYF.